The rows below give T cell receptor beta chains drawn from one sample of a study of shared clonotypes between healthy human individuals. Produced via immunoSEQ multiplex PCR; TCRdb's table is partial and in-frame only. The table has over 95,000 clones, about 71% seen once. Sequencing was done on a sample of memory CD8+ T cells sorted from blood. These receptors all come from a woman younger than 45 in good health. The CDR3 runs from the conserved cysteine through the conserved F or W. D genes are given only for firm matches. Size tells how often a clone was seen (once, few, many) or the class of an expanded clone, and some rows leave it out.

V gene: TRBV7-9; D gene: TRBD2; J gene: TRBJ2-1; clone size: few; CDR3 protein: CASSLAGLVEFF; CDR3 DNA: TGTGCCAGCAGCTTAGCGGGACTAGTAGAGTTCTTC
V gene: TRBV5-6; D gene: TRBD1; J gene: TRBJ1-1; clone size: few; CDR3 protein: CASSNSPGTGTEAFF; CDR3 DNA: TGTGCCAGCAGCAACTCACCCGGGACAGGAACTGAAGCTTTCTTT
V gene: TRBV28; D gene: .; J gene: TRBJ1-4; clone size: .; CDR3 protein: CASRARVANEKLFF; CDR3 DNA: TGTGCCAGCAGGGCCAGGGTGGCTAATGAAAAACTGTTTTTT
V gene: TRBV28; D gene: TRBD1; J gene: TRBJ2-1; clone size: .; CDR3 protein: CASSGTGGLYNEQFF; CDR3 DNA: TGTGCCAGCAGCGGGACAGGGGGCCTATACAATGAGCAGTTCTTC
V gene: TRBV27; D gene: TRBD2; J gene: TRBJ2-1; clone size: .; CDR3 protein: CASSFIAGGPVNEQFF; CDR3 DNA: TGTGCCAGCAGTTTCATAGCGGGAGGGCCGGTCAATGAGCAGTTCTTC
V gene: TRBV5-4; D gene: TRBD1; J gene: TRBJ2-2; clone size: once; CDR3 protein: CASSLGQGFTGELFF; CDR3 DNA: TGTGCCAGCAGCTTGGGACAGGGATTCACCGGGGAGCTGTTTTTT
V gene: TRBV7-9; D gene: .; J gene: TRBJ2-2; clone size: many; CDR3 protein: CASSLVLGGFTGELFF; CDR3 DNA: TGTGCCAGCAGCTTAGTACTGGGGGGCTTCACCGGGGAGCTGTTTTTT
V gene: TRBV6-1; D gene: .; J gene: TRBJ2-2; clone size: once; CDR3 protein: CASRATNTGELFF; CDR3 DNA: TGTGCCAGCAGGGCCACGAACACCGGGGAGCTGTTTTTT
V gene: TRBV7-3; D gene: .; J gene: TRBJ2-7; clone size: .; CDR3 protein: CASSLTGLIYEQYF; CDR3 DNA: TGTGCCAGCAGCTTAACGGGACTTATCTACGAGCAGTACTTC
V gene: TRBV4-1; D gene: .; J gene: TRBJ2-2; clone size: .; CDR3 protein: CASRAGLNTGELFF; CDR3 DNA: TGCGCCAGCAGGGCGGGCCTGAACACCGGGGAGCTGTTTTTT
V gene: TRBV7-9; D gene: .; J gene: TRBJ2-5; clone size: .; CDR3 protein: CASSFWDQQETQYF; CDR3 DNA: TGTGCCAGCAGCTTTTGGGACCAGCAAGAGACCCAGTACTTC
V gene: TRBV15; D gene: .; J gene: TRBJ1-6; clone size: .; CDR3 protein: CATSRVVYNSPLHF; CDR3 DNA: TGTGCCACCAGCAGAGTCGTGTATAATTCACCCCTCCACTTT
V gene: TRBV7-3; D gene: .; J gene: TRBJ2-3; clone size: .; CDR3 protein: CASSPARSNTQYF; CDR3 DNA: TGTGCCAGCAGCCCCGCTCGTTCAAATACGCAGTATTTT
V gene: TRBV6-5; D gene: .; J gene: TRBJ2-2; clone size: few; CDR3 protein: CASSWQAMNTGELFF; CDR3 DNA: TGTGCCAGCAGTTGGCAGGCGATGAACACCGGGGAGCTGTTTTTT
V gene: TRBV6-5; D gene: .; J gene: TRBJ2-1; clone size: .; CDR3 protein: CASSYSNEQFF; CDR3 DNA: TGTGCCAGCAGTTACTCGAATGAGCAGTTCTTC
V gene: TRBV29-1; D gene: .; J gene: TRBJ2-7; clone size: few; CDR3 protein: CSVGDPYEQYF; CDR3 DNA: TGCAGCGTTGGGGATCCCTACGAGCAGTACTTC
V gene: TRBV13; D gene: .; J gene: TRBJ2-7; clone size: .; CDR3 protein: CASSLGVGYEQYF; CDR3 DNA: TGTGCCAGCAGCTTAGGGGTGGGCTACGAGCAGTACTTC
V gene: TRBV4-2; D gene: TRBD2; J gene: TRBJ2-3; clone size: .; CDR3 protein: CASSQGAGEADTQYF; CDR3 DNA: TGTGCCAGCAGCCAAGGAGCGGGAGAGGCAGATACGCAGTATTTT
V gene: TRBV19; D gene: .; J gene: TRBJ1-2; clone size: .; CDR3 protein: CASQGAPDGYTF; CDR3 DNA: TGTGCCAGTCAAGGGGCTCCTGACGGCTACACCTTC
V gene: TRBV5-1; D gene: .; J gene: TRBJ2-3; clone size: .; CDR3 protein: CASSASKADTQYF; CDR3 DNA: TGCGCCAGCTCTGCCAGTAAGGCAGATACGCAGTATTTT
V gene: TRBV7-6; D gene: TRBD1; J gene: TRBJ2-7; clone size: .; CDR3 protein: CASSSEGQGFHEQYF; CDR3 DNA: TGTGCCAGCAGCTCAGAGGGACAGGGGTTCCACGAGCAGTACTTC
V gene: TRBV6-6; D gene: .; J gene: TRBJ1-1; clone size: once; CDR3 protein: CASSYYPGRTDTEAFF; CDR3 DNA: TGTGCCAGCAGTTACTATCCGGGGCGCACGGACACTGAAGCTTTCTTT
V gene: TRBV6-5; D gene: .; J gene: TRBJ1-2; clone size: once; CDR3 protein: CATAYSEESLGYTF; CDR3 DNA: TGTGCCACCGCATACAGTGAGGAATCTCTTGGCTACACCTTC
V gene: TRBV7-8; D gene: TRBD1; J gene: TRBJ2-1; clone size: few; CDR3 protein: CASSSQGLGPYNEQFF; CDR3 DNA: TGTGCCAGCAGCTCACAGGGGTTAGGGCCCTACAATGAGCAGTTCTTC